The present entry profiles one T cell receptor (beta chain) with its context. Its target is not known. A deep-level run was used for the assay. TCRdb's table, derived via immunoSEQ multiplex PCR, lists solely in-frame clones and lacks some. This sample has about 1 million clones, with around 74% found just once. This entry comes from a study of shared clonotypes between healthy human individuals. V dropped 4 bases and J dropped 10; count of bases not matched to a gene: 3. The CDR3 sequence is 13 residues long. The germline V gene encodes CDR1 SNHLY and CDR2 FYNNEI. Study-wide results and caveats: Relative to clonotypes present in all four donors, those not shared had lower generation probabilities. Sharing across four donors was highest in naive CD4 (around 5%) and lowest in memory CD8 (roughly 0.4%).

The specimen was memory CD4+ T cells sorted from blood. Described subset: CD45RA-negative fraction. The TCR was taken from a man between 18 and 35 years old in good health. This chain joins TRBV2 and TRBJ1-6, with 8 bases matching TRBD1. This chain's CDR3 is CASSADRGSPLHF. The CDR3 bases are TGTGCCAGCAGTGCCGACAGGGGCTCACCCCTCCACTTT.